This T cell receptor beta chain was obtained from a study of blood T cell repertoires in COVID-19. Study summary: Both acute and convalescent COVID-19 samples were obtained from the United States, Italy and Spain.

Per the original methods: The authors estimated nucleated cell counts from reference gene primer amplification. Assay used: immunoSEQ multiplex PCR; TCRdb lists only in-frame clones, some missing. D and trimming come from the DNA, and the V and J calls and clone size come from that table. Of about 500,000 clones in the sample, about 89% were seen once. CDR1 and CDR2 from the germline V gene are MDHEN and SYDVKM. The CDR3 has 14 amino acids. Trimming removed 8 bases at V and 4 bases at J, with 17 bases between. It was during active infection that Seattle patients were enrolled and then longitudinally followed.

The chain has TRBV28 and TRBJ1-1; TRBD1 is a possible D gene (6 bases). The sequence derives from a woman aged 45-65 years with COVID-19, enrolled during active disease. Sample: peripheral blood. The CDR3 sequence is CASVQGSLGTEAFF. The CDR3 bases are TGTGCCAGCGTACAGGGTTCGTTGGGCACTGAAGCTTTCTTT.